The clone carrying this TCR delta chain was detected only a few times. Its antigen remains unidentified. The sorted cells were CD3+ Vdelta1+ Vdelta2- thymocytes from alphabeta-depleted thymus. Sorted Vdelta1+ thymocytes were about 96% to 99.6% pure. The template was reverse-transcribed extracted RNA. Multiplex PCR used pooled V-gene forward primers and a constant-region reverse primer to amplify CDR3s. TCRdb re-called the multiplex PCR reads using CATT. Among some 55,000 delta-chain clones, roughly 15% were seen once, and the ten largest hold under 0.55%. Trimming left V 2 bases short and J 2 bases short, with 27 bases between. The germline V gene has CDR1 TSWWSYY and CDR2 QGS. This CDR3 has 20 residues. These data belong to a study of Vδ1+ human thymocytes. Study findings and constraints: Thymic delta-chain repertoires held around 20% Vdelta2 sequences and few Vdelta3, despite high sort purity. Donors shared many TRG clonotypes but few TRD clonotypes. Highly polyclonal TRG and TRD repertoires with Gaussian CDR3 length distributions appeared in thymus.

The chain links TRDV1 to TRDJ1; a weak D match, TRDD3 (6 bases). This TCR derives from a boy under three years old who had congenital heart surgery. The source material was Vdelta1+ gamma-delta thymocytes from the thymus. Subset indicated: FACS-sorted CD3+ TCRalphabeta- TCRVdelta1+ TCRVdelta2- thymocytes. The CDR3 protein is CALGEGYVHWALYLTDKLIF. The CDR3 DNA sequence: TGTGCTCTTGGGGAAGGTTACGTCCACTGGGCCCTTTACCTAACCGATAAACTCATCTTT.